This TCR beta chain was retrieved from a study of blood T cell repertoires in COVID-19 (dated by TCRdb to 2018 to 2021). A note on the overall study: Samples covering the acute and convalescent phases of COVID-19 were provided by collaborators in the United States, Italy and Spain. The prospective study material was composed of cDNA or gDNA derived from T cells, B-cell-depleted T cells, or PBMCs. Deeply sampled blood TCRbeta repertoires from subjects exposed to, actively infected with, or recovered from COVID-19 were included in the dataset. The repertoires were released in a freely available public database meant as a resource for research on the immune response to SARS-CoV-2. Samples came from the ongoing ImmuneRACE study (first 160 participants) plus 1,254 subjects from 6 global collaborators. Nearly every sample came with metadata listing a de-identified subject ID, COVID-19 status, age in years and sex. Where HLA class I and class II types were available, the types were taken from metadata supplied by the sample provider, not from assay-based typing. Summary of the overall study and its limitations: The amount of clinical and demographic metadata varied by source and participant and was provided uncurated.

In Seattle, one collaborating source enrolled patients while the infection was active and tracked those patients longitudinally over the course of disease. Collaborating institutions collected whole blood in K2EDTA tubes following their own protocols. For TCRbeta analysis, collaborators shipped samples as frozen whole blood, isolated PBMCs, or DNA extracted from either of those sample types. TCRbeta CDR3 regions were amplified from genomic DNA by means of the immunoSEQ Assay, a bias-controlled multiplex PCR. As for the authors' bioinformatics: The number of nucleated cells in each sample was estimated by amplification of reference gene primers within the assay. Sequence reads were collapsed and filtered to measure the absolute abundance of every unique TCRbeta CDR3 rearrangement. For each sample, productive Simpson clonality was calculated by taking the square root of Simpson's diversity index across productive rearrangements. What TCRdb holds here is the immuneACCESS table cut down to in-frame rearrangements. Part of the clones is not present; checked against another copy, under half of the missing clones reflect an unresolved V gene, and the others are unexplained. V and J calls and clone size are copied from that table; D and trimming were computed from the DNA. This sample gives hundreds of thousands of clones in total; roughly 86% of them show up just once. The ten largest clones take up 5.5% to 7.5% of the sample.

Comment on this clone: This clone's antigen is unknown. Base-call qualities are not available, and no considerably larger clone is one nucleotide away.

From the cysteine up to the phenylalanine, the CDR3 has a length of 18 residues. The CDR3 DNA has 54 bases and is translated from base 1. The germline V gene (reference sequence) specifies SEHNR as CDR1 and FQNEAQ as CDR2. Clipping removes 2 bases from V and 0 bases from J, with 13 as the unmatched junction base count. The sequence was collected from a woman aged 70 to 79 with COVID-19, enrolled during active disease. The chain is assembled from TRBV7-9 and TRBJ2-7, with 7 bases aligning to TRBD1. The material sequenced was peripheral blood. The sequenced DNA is TGTGCCAGCAGCTTAAGGGTAGGGGGCACGCTAAGCTCCTACGAGCAGTACTTC. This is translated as CASSLRVGGTLSSYEQYF.